The rows below give T cell receptor beta chains drawn from one sample of a study of blood T cell repertoires in COVID-19. Produced via immunoSEQ multiplex PCR; TCRdb's table is partial and in-frame only. Of tens of thousands of clones listed, about 87% are singletons. Sequences were obtained from peripheral blood. The receptors derive from a man older than 75 with active or convalescent COVID-19. CDR3s include the opening cysteine and the closing phenylalanine or tryptophan. Clone size appears in some rows only: once, few, many, or a class for an expanded clone.

CDR3aa,v_gene,abundance,j_gene
CATSRDRHKAEAFF,TRBV15,once,TRBJ1-1
CASSPYARTGELFF,TRBV6-2/TRBV6-3,NA,TRBJ2-2
CASSLRELDTEAFF,TRBV7-9,NA,TRBJ1-1
CASSLGQFNTEAFF,TRBV5-5,NA,TRBJ1-1
CASSQTPWGVNTEAFF,TRBV3-1/TRBV3-2,NA,TRBJ1-1
CASRATVRGEKLFF,TRBV2,NA,TRBJ1-4
CCSRQALGYGYTF,TRBV12-3/TRBV12-4,NA,TRBJ1-2
CASSLYGGGRQPQHF,TRBV28,few,TRBJ1-5
CASSPRQGTNEKLFF,TRBV18,NA,TRBJ1-4
CAISELTGTGQPQHF,TRBV10-3,NA,TRBJ1-5
CASSLVRGNTIYF,TRBV7-9,few,TRBJ1-3
CASSPGRDTQYF,TRBV7-9,NA,TRBJ2-3
CASRTILRNEKLFF,TRBV28,NA,TRBJ1-4
CATSRDLGNKNEQFF,TRBV15,few,TRBJ2-1
CASSLDRYTEAFF,TRBV7-2,NA,TRBJ1-1
CASIFVGTPGGTEAFF,TRBV19,NA,TRBJ1-1
CASSYYGTDTEAFF,TRBV6-5,NA,TRBJ1-1
CASSYSTQYGYTF,TRBV6-5,NA,TRBJ1-2
CASSQVLAGVSAQETQYF,TRBV14,NA,TRBJ2-5
CASSPRTASNEKLFF,TRBV19,NA,TRBJ1-4
CASSQRLRETNTEAFF,TRBV10-2,NA,TRBJ1-1
CSVGGQATNQPQHF,TRBV29-1,once,TRBJ1-5
CASSALAGQADTQYF,TRBV2,once,TRBJ2-3
CASSDSGQGPIACNQPQHF,TRBV6-4,NA,TRBJ1-5
CSVMLSGGSPLHF,TRBV29-1,NA,TRBJ1-6
CASSLQLNTGELFF,TRBV7-3,NA,TRBJ2-2
CASSILLRASSGNTIYF,TRBV19,NA,TRBJ1-3
CSASQGIVAAKNIQYF,TRBV20-1,once,TRBJ2-4
CATSDSTGVTDTQYF,TRBV24-1,NA,TRBJ2-3